Each of the 25 T cell receptor beta chains below was sequenced from the same sample in a study of blood T cell repertoires in COVID-19. The method was immunoSEQ multiplex PCR; TCRdb's version includes in-frame clones alone and lacks a portion of them. The sample lists 95,000 to 150,000 clones, around 80% occurring once. Sequencing was carried out using peripheral blood. The receptors shown here come from a man in his 60s with active or convalescent COVID-19.

The rearrangement links TRBV5-1 to TRBJ2-5, with TRBD1 matching over 7 bases. This CDR3 is 15 amino acids long. Germline CDR1 and CDR2: SGHRS and YFSETQ. The V and J ends lost 5 bases and 4 bases, in that order; junction bases with no gene match: 11. The CDR3 spells CASSRGRTSGETQYF. The CDR3 DNA reads as TGCGCCAGCAGTAGGGGGCGGACGTCGGGAGAGACCCAGTACTTC.

This sequence joins TRBV5-6 and TRBJ1-6; D is perhaps TRBD1 (6 bases). The germline V and J ends were trimmed by 1 base and 15 bases, with 14 bases remaining between them. CDR3 length: 13 amino acids. Germline lookup yields CDR1 SGHDT and CDR2 YYEEEE. As DNA, the CDR3 is TGTGCCAGCAGCTTGTCAGGGGCTCCAATCCTCCACTTT. Its translation is CASSLSGAPILHF.

V is TRBV5-1 and J is TRBJ2-7; 8 positions agree with TRBD2. Germline V gene sequence: CDR1 SGHRS, CDR2 YFSETQ. V shed 4 bases and J 4 bases; nucleotides not matched to a gene: 4. The length of the CDR3 is 13 residues. The chain's CDR3 is CASSAGRGYEQYF. The CDR3 DNA is TGCGCCAGCAGCGCCGGGAGGGGGTACGAGCAGTACTTC.

CDR3 nucleotides: TGTGCCAGCAGTTTGGACAGGGCCTCTGAAGCTTTCTTT. Amino acid sequence: CASSLDRASEAFF. The chain employs TRBV12-3 or TRBV12-4 and TRBJ1-1; 8 bases are shared with TRBD1. Trimming removed 3 bases from V and 6 bases from J; junction bases left unmatched: 3. CDR3 length equals 13 residues.

The J gene is TRBJ2-1, the V gene TRBV3-1 (or the pseudogene TRBV3-2); TRBD2 agrees at 8 bases. The CDR3 sequence is 17 residues long. Per the germline V gene, CDR1 is LGHDT and CDR2 is YNNKEL (reference sequence). J lost 7 bases, V lost 0 bases, and 11 bases had no gene match. The CDR3 nucleotides are TGTGCCAGCAGCCAAGATGGGGCGGGAGGCCCAGGGAATGAGCAGTTCTTC. Protein sequence: CASSQDGAGGPGNEQFF.

The chain has TRBV14 and TRBJ2-7; 8 positions agree with TRBD2. Trimming cost V 3 bases and J 9 bases; bases outside gene matches: 4. Germline CDR1 reads SGHDN; CDR2 reads FVKESK. CDR3 size: 12 residues. The CDR3 DNA reads TGTGCCAGCAGCCAGCTGGCGGGAGGGCAGTACTTC. It encodes CASSQLAGGQYF.

This chain joins TRBV5-6 and TRBJ2-1, with 13 nucleotides matching TRBD2. The V and J ends lost 4 bases and 8 bases, in that order; junction bases with no gene match: 18. CDR3 length: 19 residues. Germline lookup yields CDR1 SGHDT and CDR2 YYEEEE. In DNA, the CDR3 is TGTGCCAGCAGCCCGGGGACAGGGTTTGGACTAGCGGGAGTCCATGAGCAGTTCTTC. Protein sequence: CASSPGTGFGLAGVHEQFF.

This rearrangement joins TRBV4-2 to TRBJ2-7; 11 nucleotides match TRBD2. CDR1 is LGHNA and CDR2 is YNFKEQ in the germline V gene. This CDR3 spans 17 amino acids. V shed 3 bases, J shed 2 bases, and the junction held 9 bases outside the gene matches. The CDR3 spells CASSHSYETSGTYEQYF. CDR3 nucleotide sequence: TGTGCCAGCAGCCATTCCTATGAGACTAGCGGGACCTACGAGCAGTACTTC.

The gene calls are TRBV5-1 and TRBJ2-2; 7 nucleotides line up with TRBD1. The CDR3 runs 14 residues. Germline V lookup: CDR1 SGHRS, CDR2 YFSETQ. With V trimmed by 4 bases and J by 5 bases, 5 bases remained unmatched. CDR3 sequence reads: CASSPTGVTGELFF. The CDR3 DNA is TGCGCCAGCAGCCCAACAGGGGTTACCGGGGAGCTGTTTTTT.

The CDR3: CASSWNDRAQETQYF. The CDR3 DNA sequence: TGCGCCAGCAGCTGGAATGACAGGGCCCAAGAGACCCAGTACTTC. The chain has TRBV5-1 and TRBJ2-5, with TRBD1 matching 7 bases. The germline V gene encodes CDR1 SGHRS and CDR2 YFSETQ. The CDR3 runs 15 residues. Unmatched junction bases numbered 6, after V lost 3 bases and J lost 1 base.

Here the CDR3 DNA reads TGTGCCAGCAGTGAAGTCGGGACAGGGGCCGACTACGAGCAGTACTTC. This gives the protein CASSEVGTGADYEQYF. The rearrangement joins TRBV6-1 to TRBJ2-7; 10 nucleotides match TRBD1. The V segment lost 1 base and the J segment 3 bases; nucleotides outside the gene matches: 6. The CDR3 contains 16 residues. Germline loops: CDR1 MNHNS, CDR2 SASEGT.

The chain joins TRBV4-1 to TRBJ1-3; possible D gene TRBD1, 5 bases. Trimming shortened V by 4 bases and J by 0 bases, and 10 bases separated the two germline ends. Germline V gene lookup returns CDR1 MGHRA and CDR2 YSYEKL. The CDR3 has 15 residues. The CDR3 loop is CASSRIQDSGNTIYF. The CDR3, as DNA: TGCGCCAGCAGCCGGATACAGGACTCTGGAAACACCATATATTTT.

In its sample, this clone was seen once. The V call is TRBV12-3 or TRBV12-4, the J call TRBJ2-7; D is ambiguous. CDR3 length: 12 residues. The V gene lost 4 bases and the J gene lost 4 bases, with 8 bases spanning the gap. For the CDR3, the DNA is TGTGCCAGCAGTTCCCCGGGTTACGAGCAGTACTTC. This sequence encodes CASSSPGYEQYF.

The CDR3 is CASSLWAQNTEAFF. The CDR3 coding sequence is TGTGCCAGCAGTTTATGGGCACAGAACACTGAAGCTTTCTTT. The chain has TRBV28 and TRBJ1-1; D unclear. The CDR3 runs to 14 residues. Per the germline V gene, CDR1 is MDHEN and CDR2 is SYDVKM. The V end lost 0 bases, the J end lost 1 base, and 6 bases lay between the germline ends.

The V and J genes are TRBV6-2 or TRBV6-3 and TRBJ2-3, with TRBD2 as a possible D gene (5 bases). The germline CDR1 and CDR2 sequences are MNHEY and SVGEGT. Trimming took 2 bases from V and 10 from J, leaving 10 bases between them. The CDR3 is 12 amino acids. The CDR3 loop reads CASSYGERAQYF. CDR3 coding DNA: TGTGCCAGCAGTTACGGGGAGAGGGCGCAGTATTTT.

V usage is TRBV19 and J usage is TRBJ1-1; 9 nucleotides line up with TRBD1. Germline loops: CDR1 LNHDA, CDR2 SQIVND (reference sequence). The CDR3 has 14 residues. V was pared by 7 bases and J by 4 bases, with 7 bases of the junction left unmatched. CDR3 sequence: CASTRDRAGTEAFF. The CDR3 DNA reads TGTGCCAGTACTAGGGACAGGGCGGGCACTGAAGCTTTCTTT.

This clone was counted a few times. The chain couples TRBV7-8 to TRBJ2-1, with 11 bases lining up with TRBD2. This CDR3 has 15 amino acids. V was clipped by 2 bases and J by 6 bases; unmatched bases: 3. Germline V CDR1 and CDR2: SGHVS, FQNEAQ. CDR3 loop: CASSLISGRGNEQFF. The CDR3 nucleotides read TGTGCCAGCAGCTTAATTAGCGGGAGGGGCAATGAGCAGTTCTTC.

V is TRBV15 and J is TRBJ1-2; 8 bases are shared with TRBD1. The CDR3 is 14 amino acids. V trimming: 0 bases; J trimming: 9 bases; junction bases outside the gene matches: 6. Germline CDR1 LNHNV, CDR2 YYDKDF (reference sequence). The CDR3 sequence: CATSRDQTGVSYTF. The CDR3 nucleotides are TGTGCCACCAGCAGAGATCAGACAGGGGTTAGCTACACCTTC.

The chain is built from TRBV6-2 or TRBV6-3 and TRBJ1-3, with no clear D. V was clipped by 2 bases and J by 0 bases, with 17 bases between them. Germline CDR1 is MNHEY and CDR2 is SVGEGT. The CDR3 consists of 18 residues. CDR3 sequence: CASSYPRTYPSSGNTIYF. CDR3 DNA: TGTGCCAGCAGTTACCCCCGGACTTACCCGAGCTCTGGAAACACCATATATTTT.

This sequence joins TRBV30 and TRBJ2-7; 11 bases map to TRBD1. After removal of 4 bases from V and 6 bases from J, the junction contained 14 bases not matched to a gene. Per germline, CDR1 GTSNPN and CDR2 SVGIG (reference sequence). The CDR3 loop spans 16 amino acids. CDR3 sequence: CAWNNLRDRGKGEQYF. The DNA of the CDR3 is TGTGCCTGGAATAACCTCCGGGACAGGGGGAAGGGCGAGCAGTACTTC.

This clone was observed a few times. V gene TRBV27 combines with J gene TRBJ1-2; 9 nucleotides align to TRBD1. CDR3 length equals 15 residues. CDR1 MNHEY and CDR2 SMNVEV come from the germline V gene (reference sequence). The junction had 10 bases not matched to a gene; V was cut back by 5 bases and J by 6 bases. This chain's CDR3 is CASSLGQGGINGYTF. The CDR3 DNA sequence: TGTGCCAGCAGTCTGGGACAGGGAGGTATCAATGGCTACACCTTC.

The chain uses TRBV7-3 and TRBJ2-1; 7 nucleotides match TRBD1. The J segment lost 5 bases and the V segment lost 5 bases, leaving 9 bases of the junction unmatched. This CDR3 contains 15 residues. CDR1 SGHTA and CDR2 FQGTGA come from the germline V gene. The CDR3 here is CASSPGTVPHNEQFF. The CDR3 nucleotides read TGTGCCAGCAGCCCCGGGACAGTTCCCCACAATGAGCAGTTCTTC.

As to this clone: This specimen includes other DNA sequences encoding the same CDR3. V usage is TRBV5-1 and J usage is TRBJ1-5; tentatively, D is TRBD1 (5 bases). V was trimmed by 0 bases and J by 3 bases, leaving 10 bases between them. Per germline, CDR1 SGHRS and CDR2 YFSETQ. The length of the CDR3 is 15 residues. The CDR3 DNA reads TGCGCCAGCAGCTTGGGGCAGGGTAACAATCAGCCCCAGCATTTT. Translated, it gives CASSLGQGNNQPQHF.

The CDR3 spells CATGRDRSYNEQFF. In DNA, the CDR3 is TGTGCCACGGGGCGGGACAGATCCTACAATGAGCAGTTCTTC. The V gene is TRBV6-5, the J gene TRBJ2-1; D possibly corresponds to TRBD1 (7 bases). CDR1 is MNHEY, CDR2 SVGAGI, per germline. V was pared by 10 bases and J by 1 base, with 14 bases between. This CDR3 has 14 residues.

The rearrangement links TRBV4-2 to TRBJ2-7; maybe TRBD1 (5 bases). Germline V CDR1 and CDR2: LGHNA, YNFKEQ. The CDR3 is 14 residues long. V was shortened by 3 bases and J by 4 bases, with 13 bases between the two germline ends. CDR3 coding DNA: TGTGCCAGCAGCCAGCTAACAGGCAGGTACGAGCAGTACTTC. As protein: CASSQLTGRYEQYF.